The source of this TCR beta chain is a study of T cell responses to AZD1222 COVID-19 vaccine. Study observations and caveats: Unmutated variant regions reportedly attract nearly half of all spike-specific TCRs. Elevations in Spike-specific TCR breadth and depth followed administration of two AZD1222 doses.

Concerning this clone itself: Its antigen is not identified.

Germline CDR1 is SGHTA and CDR2 is FQGTGA. Trimming at V came to 1 base and at J to 0 bases, leaving 0 bases not matched to a gene. The CDR3 totals 16 residues. Libraries were prepared by immunoSEQ multiplex PCR; TCRdb keeps only in-frame clonotypes and omits some of them. The table has under 150,000 clones, approximately 90% seen once. The sequencing used peripheral blood, collected on day 0 of AZD1222 vaccination. The TCR comes from an adult in good health. The rearrangement joins TRBV7-3 to TRBJ2-2, with 9 positions matching TRBD2. The CDR3 loop reads CASSLIAGANTGELFF. The CDR3 bases are TGTGCCAGCAGCTTAATAGCGGGGGCGAACACCGGGGAGCTGTTTTTT.